Listed here are 29 T cell receptor beta chains from one sample, sequenced in a study of OX40 agonist ivuxolimab in advanced cancers. Libraries were prepared by immunoSEQ multiplex PCR; TCRdb keeps only in-frame clonotypes and omits some of them. Among tens of thousands of clones listed, 90% to 95% were seen once. Sequences were derived from CD4+ or CD8+ T cells sorted from blood, sampled in a trial of the OX40 agonist ivuxolimab. The receptors were sampled from an adult with an advanced solid tumor such as melanoma, head and neck, liver or kidney cancer.

The chain couples TRBV19 to TRBJ2-1, with TRBD1 matching 12 bases. V lost 4 bases and J lost 6; bases outside the gene matches: 7. From germline, CDR1 is LNHDA and CDR2 SQIVND (reference sequence). CDR3 length equals 16 residues. For the CDR3, the DNA is TGTGCCAGTAGTAGATTGGGACAGGGGGCGGTCAATGAGCAGTTCTTC. As protein: CASSRLGQGAVNEQFF.

This chain uses TRBV27 with TRBJ2-7; tentatively, D is TRBD2 (6 bases). There are 15 residues in the CDR3. Germline values: CDR1 MNHEY, CDR2 SMNVEV (reference sequence). V lost 2 bases and J lost 2, with 13 bases in between. The CDR3 sequence: CASSLTAGLAYEQYV. For the CDR3, the DNA is TGTGCCAGCAGTTTAACGGCGGGGTTAGCCTACGAGCAGTACGTC.

V and J are TRBV9 and TRBJ1-1, with 10 bases fitting TRBD1. The CDR3 runs to 15 residues. The V segment lost 3 bases and the J segment 4 bases; nucleotides outside the gene matches: 6. CDR1 is SGDLS and CDR2 is YYNGEE in the germline V gene. CDR3 sequence: CASSALDRGSTEAFF. DNA of the CDR3: TGTGCCAGCAGCGCCTTGGACAGGGGGAGCACTGAAGCTTTCTTT. Drawing the rest from reference TRBV9 and TRBJ1-1, the complete variable domain is DSGVTQTPKHLITATGQRVTLRCSPRSGDLSVYWYQQSLDQGLQFLIQYYNGEERAKGNILERFSAQQFPDLHSELNLSSLELGDSALYFCASSALDRGSTEAFFGQGTRLTVV.

The chain uses TRBV30 and TRBJ2-7, with 11 bases that match TRBD2. Germline CDR1 reads GTSNPN; CDR2 reads SVGIG (reference sequence). The CDR3 is 15 amino acids. Unmatched junction bases numbered 10, after V lost 2 bases and J lost 7 bases. The CDR3: CAWSRASGGLSEQYF. CDR3 coding DNA: TGTGCCTGGAGTAGAGCTAGCGGGGGGCTATCGGAGCAGTACTTC.

This chain joins TRBV7-9 and TRBJ2-1; D remains unclear. This CDR3 is built from 13 residues. V was trimmed by 3 bases and J by 10 bases, leaving 13 bases between them. Germline-derived CDR1 and CDR2 are SEHNR and FQNEAQ (reference sequence). CDR3 in DNA: TGTGCCAGCAGCTTGGCTCCTACGGAAGAGCAGTTCTTC. This gives the protein CASSLAPTEEQFF. Filled out from reference TRBV7-9 and TRBJ2-1, the complete variable domain reads DTGVSQNPRHKITKRGQNVTFRCDPISEHNRLYWYRQTLGQGPEFLTYFQNEAQLEKSRLLSDRFSAERPKGSFSTLEIQRTEQGDSAMYLCASSLAPTEEQFFGPGTRLTVL.

The chain carries TRBV7-8 and TRBJ2-2; D not certain. The CDR3 covers 16 residues. Trimming removed 4 bases from V and 5 bases from J, with 17 bases in between. The germline gives CDR1 SGHVS, CDR2 FQNEAQ. CDR3 DNA sequence: TGTGCCAGCAGCTCAGAGATTGGTATTAGAACCGGGGAGCTGTTTTTT. Amino acids: CASSSEIGIRTGELFF.

The V call is TRBV19, the J call TRBJ2-6; D is unresolved. V was trimmed by 2 bases and J by 0 bases, leaving 8 bases between them. The length of the CDR3 is 16 residues. Germline assignment: CDR1 LNHDA and CDR2 SQIVND (reference sequence). CDR3 region: CASSIFASSGANVLTF. The CDR3 DNA follows: TGTGCCAGTAGTATATTCGCCAGCTCTGGGGCCAACGTCCTGACTTTC.

The chain joins TRBV18 to TRBJ2-1; D is undetermined. Germline CDR1 is KGHSH and CDR2 is LQKENI. The V and J ends lost 6 bases and 8 bases respectively, with 8 bases between them. CDR3 size: 11 residues. In DNA form, the CDR3 reads TGTGCCAGCTCCCCGGACGATGAGCAGTTCTTC. Translating it yields CASSPDDEQFF.

V gene TRBV2 combines with J gene TRBJ2-7; D is uncertain. This CDR3 contains 17 residues. Trimming removed 7 bases from V and 0 bases from J, with 22 bases in between. CDR1 and CDR2 (germline): SNHLY, FYNNEI. The CDR3 DNA is TGTGCCAGCAACTTCGAGCGCGGACGAAGCCTCTCCTACGAGCAGTACTTC. This gives the protein CASNFERGRSLSYEQYF.

Only one count was recorded for this clone. The genes are TRBV13 and TRBJ1-2, with D perhaps matching TRBD1 (5 bases). Looked up from germline, CDR1 is PRHDT and CDR2 is FYEKMQ (reference sequence). Trimming stripped 9 bases from V and 1 base from J, with 18 bases between. This CDR3 region has 15 residues. The CDR3 region is CASRRAGEFNYGYTF. As DNA, the CDR3 is TGTGCCAGTCGGCGAGCGGGGGAGTTTAACTATGGCTACACCTTC.

The chain couples TRBV7-2 to TRBJ1-1; D is uncertain. The CDR3 contains 15 residues. CDR1 and CDR2 from the germline V gene are SGHTA and FQGNSA. The ends were cut back, 0 bases at V and 0 bases at J, with 8 bases in the middle. CDR3 DNA sequence: TGTGCCAGCAGCTTAGCGAATACGGTGAACACTGAAGCTTTCTTT. Its translation is CASSLANTVNTEAFF.

The chain carries TRBV27 and TRBJ1-4, with D uncertain. The V end was cut by 5 bases, the J end by 7 bases, with 11 bases between. The CDR3 contains 13 residues. The germline gives CDR1 MNHEY, CDR2 SMNVEV (reference sequence). The CDR3 nucleotides are TGTGCCAGCAGTCATGGGCCCTTTGAAAAACTGTTTTTT. This encodes CASSHGPFEKLFF. Full variable domain (missing parts from reference TRBV27 and TRBJ1-4): EAQVTQNPRYLITVTGKKLTVTCSQNMNHEYMSWYRQDPGLGLRQIYYSMNVEVTDKGDVPEGYKVSRKEKRNFPLILESPSPNQTSLYFCASSHGPFEKLFFGSGTQLSVL.

This rearrangement joins TRBV7-6 to TRBJ1-1, with D perhaps matching TRBD1 (5 bases). CDR1 and CDR2 (germline): SGHVS, FNYEAQ. CDR3 size: 12 residues. Trimming took 5 bases from V and 11 from J, leaving 15 bases between them. The CDR3 coding sequence is TGTGCCAGCAGCCCGGGGACGGATCAGGCTTTCTTT. Translating it yields CASSPGTDQAFF.

This clone has a single count. This chain uses TRBV27 with TRBJ2-1; 8 bases line up with TRBD2. J gave up 4 bases and V 0 bases, and 2 bases lay outside the gene matches. The CDR3 runs to 15 residues. Germline V gene lookup returns CDR1 MNHEY and CDR2 SMNVEV (reference sequence). The CDR3 is CASSLSVAGYNEQFF. CDR3 sequence (DNA): TGTGCCAGCAGTTTATCGGTAGCGGGGTACAATGAGCAGTTCTTC.

This chain joins TRBV4-2 and TRBJ2-7, with a weak D call TRBD1 (6 bases). Trimming took off 8 bases at V and 6 bases at J, with 17 bases between the two ends. Looked up from germline, CDR1 is LGHNA and CDR2 is YNFKEQ. The CDR3 covers 13 residues. CDR3 DNA: TGTGCCAGCGCCCGCGGTCTAGGGGGCGAGCAGTACTTC. It encodes CASARGLGGEQYF.

The gene calls are TRBV15 and TRBJ2-1; D is unresolved. Looked up from germline, CDR1 is LNHNV and CDR2 is YYDKDF (reference sequence). The CDR3 is 12 residues long. The V end lost 4 bases, the J end lost 6 bases, and 7 bases lay between the germline ends. The CDR3 DNA reads TGTGCCACCAGCATTATTTCCAATGAGCAGTTCTTC. This translates into CATSIISNEQFF.

The rearrangement uses TRBV6-5 and TRBJ2-1, with D unclear. The CDR3 spans 16 residues. Germline loops: CDR1 MNHEY, CDR2 SVGAGI. The V end was cut by 2 bases, the J end by 0 bases, with 11 bases between. The CDR3 is CASSYVSASSYNEQFF. Here the CDR3 DNA reads TGTGCCAGCAGTTACGTGTCGGCTAGCTCCTACAATGAGCAGTTCTTC.

About this clone: The same CDR3 is also encoded by other DNA sequences in this sample. The J gene is TRBJ2-2, the V gene TRBV7-3, with D maybe TRBD2 (6 bases). The CDR3 consists of 13 residues. V lost 4 bases to trimming and J lost 6 bases, with 9 bases between them. Germline CDR1 SGHTA, CDR2 FQGTGA. The CDR3 is CASSSGGAGELFF. The CDR3 coding sequence is TGTGCCAGCAGCTCCGGGGGTGCCGGGGAGCTGTTTTTT.

The V call is TRBV28, the J call TRBJ2-2; possible D gene TRBD1, 5 bases. CDR3 length: 14 amino acids. V shed 7 bases and J shed 1 base, with 10 bases lying between them. Per the germline V gene, CDR1 is MDHEN and CDR2 is SYDVKM. CDR3 sequence (DNA): TGTGCCAGCACTTGGCAGGGGAACACCGGGGAGCTGTTTTTT. This gives the protein CASTWQGNTGELFF. The full variable domain, in which reference TRBV28 and TRBJ2-2 provide the parts outside the CDR3, is DVKVTQSSRYLVKRTGEKVFLECVQDMDHENMFWYRQDPGLGLRLIYFSYDVKMKEKGDIPEGYSVSREKKERFSLILESASTNQTSMYLCASTWQGNTGELFFGEGSRLTVL.

J is TRBJ1-1 and V is TRBV28; D is uncertain. The CDR3 runs 15 residues. V lost 0 bases and J 1 base, leaving 9 bases between the germline ends. The germline CDR1 and CDR2 sequences are MDHEN and SYDVKM. CDR3 region: CASSLWGRGNTEAFF. The DNA of the CDR3 is TGTGCCAGCAGTTTATGGGGCCGGGGGAACACTGAAGCTTTCTTT.

This clone was seen just once. The chain joins TRBV27 to TRBJ1-1; D is perhaps TRBD1 (5 bases). The CDR3 runs 15 residues. V lost 0 bases, J lost 1 base, and 9 bases lay in between. Germline loops: CDR1 MNHEY, CDR2 SMNVEV (reference sequence). The CDR3 is CASSLSRGSNTEAFF. CDR3 in DNA: TGTGCCAGCAGTTTATCGCGGGGGTCGAACACTGAAGCTTTCTTT.

The chain recombines TRBV27 with TRBJ1-2; TRBD1 aligns across 8 bases. Germline V gene sequence: CDR1 MNHEY, CDR2 SMNVEV (reference sequence). The J segment lost 3 bases and the V segment lost 4 bases, leaving 7 bases of the junction unmatched. The CDR3 extends over 15 amino acids. CDR3 nucleotides: TGTGCCAGCAGTTCACAGGGGGGCTTTGACTATGGCTACACCTTC. This gives the protein CASSSQGGFDYGYTF.

The V call is TRBV27, the J call TRBJ2-2; weak D call: TRBD2 (5 bases). Between the trimmed V and J ends, which lost 1 base and 1 base, there was a span of 10 bases. The CDR3 length is 16 residues. Germline CDR1 reads MNHEY; CDR2 reads SMNVEV (reference sequence). CDR3: CASSLYAGLNTGELFF. CDR3 sequence (DNA): TGTGCCAGCAGTTTATATGCAGGACTGAACACCGGGGAGCTGTTTTTT.

The chain combines TRBV7-9 with TRBJ2-2; the D is unclear. In germline, CDR1 is SEHNR, CDR2 FQNEAQ (reference sequence). The CDR3 runs to 14 residues. The germline V and J ends were trimmed by 0 bases and 1 base, with 3 bases remaining between them. The CDR3 DNA reads as TGTGCCAGCAGCTTAGCGTGGAACACCGGGGAGCTGTTTTTT. Amino acid sequence: CASSLAWNTGELFF.

This sequence joins TRBV6-6 and TRBJ2-2; a possible D gene is TRBD2 (5 bases). V gave up 4 bases and J gave up 0 bases, with 12 bases separating them. This CDR3 has 16 residues. The germline V gene encodes CDR1 MNHNY and CDR2 SVGAGI (reference sequence). The CDR3 nucleotides are TGTGCCAGCAGTTTTGCTCCTAGCCCGAACACCGGGGAGCTGTTTTTT. This translates into CASSFAPSPNTGELFF.

V gene TRBV7-9 combines with J gene TRBJ2-5; no firm D call. Germline V CDR1 and CDR2: SEHNR, FQNEAQ (reference sequence). The CDR3 runs to 13 residues. Trimming took 1 base from V and 5 from J, leaving 8 bases between them. The CDR3 sequence: CASSLVRMETQYF. The CDR3 nucleotides read TGTGCCAGCAGCTTAGTTAGAATGGAGACCCAGTACTTC.

The chain couples TRBV5-1 to TRBJ1-1; 7 nucleotides line up with TRBD1. This CDR3 has 14 amino acids. V lost 5 bases, J lost 3 bases, and 7 bases stayed unmatched. Germline CDR1 SGHRS, CDR2 YFSETQ. The CDR3 region is CASRGGPTYTEAFF. The CDR3 DNA reads TGCGCCAGCAGAGGGGGCCCTACGTACACTGAAGCTTTCTTT.

V and J are TRBV13 and TRBJ2-7; TRBD1 matches at 7 bases. Trimming removed 4 bases from V and 5 bases from J; junction bases left unmatched: 2. The CDR3 runs 12 residues. CDR1 and CDR2 (germline): PRHDT, FYEKMQ (reference sequence). CDR3 region: CASSSQGDEQYV. DNA of the CDR3: TGTGCCAGCAGCTCCCAGGGGGACGAGCAGTACGTC.

The chain combines TRBV7-9 with TRBJ2-2; D remains ambiguous. V was pared by 5 bases and J by 8 bases, with 9 bases between. This CDR3 is built from 12 residues. CDR1 SEHNR and CDR2 FQNEAQ come from the germline V gene (reference sequence). In DNA, the CDR3 is TGTGCCAGCAGCCGTAAAACTGGGGAGCTGTTTTTT. Translated: CASSRKTGELFF.